This TCR beta chain was identified in a study of OX40 agonist ivuxolimab in advanced cancers. Background on the study: 40% to 50% of patients had received prior checkpoint inhibitor therapy.

Profiled with immunoSEQ multiplex PCR; TCRdb holds only in-frame clones, not every one. Of 30,000 to 45,000 clones in the sample, about 78% were seen once. Germline V gene sequence: CDR1 MGHRA, CDR2 YSYEKL. Trimming removed 0 bases at V and 2 bases at J, with 11 bases between. This CDR3 comprises 15 residues. The chain employs TRBV4-1 and TRBJ2-7, with D maybe TRBD1 (5 bases). This specimen was CD4+ or CD8+ T cells sorted from blood, taken in a trial of the OX40 agonist ivuxolimab. The sequence came from an adult with an advanced solid tumor such as melanoma, head and neck, liver or kidney cancer. The CDR3 loop reads CASSQEVQGTYEQYF. CDR3 sequence (DNA): TGCGCCAGCAGCCAAGAGGTTCAGGGAACCTACGAGCAGTACTTC.